The 19 T cell receptor beta chains presented below share a single source sample, sequenced in a study of T cell repertoires in aging, cancer and after chemotherapy. The template was genomic DNA from peripheral blood, not RNA. Multiplex touch-down PCR with TRB-A/B primers amplified rearranged V-D-J TRB sequences. TCRdb passed the multiplex PCR reads through MiXCR, listing each CDR3 protein once. The table includes around 2,800 distinct CDR3 sequences, roughly 27% detected once. The specimen was blood. All receptors derive from a human donor with a solid tumor.

This clonotype was recorded a few times. This chain connects TRBV10-3 to TRBJ1-3, with D unclear. Trimming took 0 bases from V and 4 from J, leaving 7 bases between them. CDR1 is ENHRY, CDR2 SYGVKD, per germline. The CDR3 is made up of 14 amino acids. DNA of the CDR3: TGTGCCATCAGTGAGTCCAAAACGGGAAACACCATATATTTT. Translation: CAISESKTGNTIYF.

The genes are TRBV12-3 or TRBV12-4 and TRBJ1-2, with D perhaps matching TRBD1 (6 bases). The CDR3 is made up of 13 amino acids. Trimming took off 3 bases at V and 8 bases at J, with 13 bases between the two ends. The DNA for the CDR3 is TGTGCCAGCAGTTTTTTGGGGGACAAAGGCTACACCTTC. Translating gives CASSFLGDKGYTF.

This clonotype is labeled as medium-sized. V gene TRBV6-2 or TRBV6-3 combines with J gene TRBJ2-1; D call uncertain. Germline V gene data show CDR1 as MNHEY and CDR2 as SVGEGT. V was clipped by 2 bases and J by 3 bases, with 14 bases between them. This CDR3 is built from 16 residues. The CDR3 DNA reads TGTGCCAGCAGTTACGGGAACTCTCTGTACTACAATGAGCAGTTCTTC. It is translated as CASSYGNSLYYNEQFF.

This clonotype was found once. The chain carries TRBV7-2 and TRBJ2-1; 12 bases match TRBD2. CDR1 is SGHTA, CDR2 FQGNSA, per germline. Trimming removed 7 bases from V and 6 bases from J; junction bases left unmatched: 10. The CDR3 consists of 16 residues. The CDR3 reads CASTLTSGSLSNEQFF. CDR3 bases: TGTGCCAGCACCTTGACTAGCGGGAGCCTGAGCAATGAGCAGTTCTTC.

This clonotype rates as large. The rearrangement links TRBV6-5 to TRBJ2-2, with 9 bases that match TRBD1. Losses at the gene ends were 7 bases for V and 6 bases for J; bases not matched to a gene: 9. Germline-derived CDR1 and CDR2 are MNHEY and SVGAGI. The CDR3 sequence is 15 residues long. The CDR3 sequence: CASTAGTGQAGELFF. DNA of the CDR3: TGTGCCAGCACTGCCGGGACAGGGCAGGCCGGGGAGCTGTTTTTT.

In this sample, this clonotype is medium-sized (0.01 to 0.1%). This chain connects TRBV5-5 to TRBJ1-1, with D perhaps matching TRBD1 (5 bases). The CDR3 is 16 residues long. Germline assignment: CDR1 SGHKS and CDR2 YYEKEE (reference sequence). V shed 5 bases and J shed 0 bases, with 17 bases lying between them. CDR3 protein: CASRRGGTLMNTEAFF. As DNA, the CDR3 is TGTGCCAGCAGACGGGGAGGGACCCTTATGAACACTGAAGCTTTCTTT.

Judged by abundance, this clonotype is medium-sized. In nucleotides, the CDR3 is TGCAGCGTTGAACGACAGGGGGATACGCAGTATTTT. It codes for CSVERQGDTQYF. The chain employs TRBV29-1 and TRBJ2-3; TRBD1 agrees at 8 bases. With V trimmed by 2 bases and J by 6 bases, 1 base remained unmatched. There are 12 residues in the CDR3. CDR1 and CDR2 (germline): SQVTM, ANQGSEA.

This clonotype occurred a few times. The CDR3 reads CASSRTGGGQPQHF. DNA of the CDR3: TGTGCCAGCAGTAGGACAGGTGGTGGACAGCCCCAGCATTTT. This chain connects TRBV6-2 or TRBV6-3 to TRBJ1-5, with 7 bases identical to TRBD1. Trimming at V came to 5 bases and at J to 7 bases, leaving 8 bases not matched to a gene. CDR3 size: 14 residues. Germline assignment: CDR1 MNHEY and CDR2 SVGEGT.

This sequence joins TRBV7-9 and TRBJ1-2, with TRBD1 matching over 7 bases. The CDR3 covers 14 residues. Germline V gene data show CDR1 as SEHNR and CDR2 as FQNEAQ (reference sequence). Trimming removed 3 bases from V and 5 bases from J; junction bases left unmatched: 6. The CDR3 bases are TGTGCCAGCAGCTTTAACGGGACAGCATATGGCTACACCTTC. Its protein product is CASSFNGTAYGYTF.

Within the sample, this clonotype is medium-sized. The CDR3: CASSSTGPPGRTEAFF. CDR3 bases: TGTGCCAGCAGCTCCACAGGGCCTCCCGGGCGCACTGAAGCTTTCTTT. This sequence joins TRBV27 and TRBJ1-1; perhaps TRBD1 as D (6 bases). The CDR3 runs to 16 residues. Trimming took off 6 bases at V and 4 bases at J, with 21 bases between the two ends. The germline gives CDR1 MNHEY, CDR2 SMNVEV (reference sequence).

This clonotype is judged medium-sized (0.01 to 0.1%). The V and J genes are TRBV12-3 or TRBV12-4 and TRBJ2-3; the D gene could be TRBD1 or TRBD2 (5 bases each). The CDR3 loop spans 15 amino acids. Trimming stripped 1 base from V and 11 bases from J, with 19 bases between. The CDR3 region is CASSLVQGRTDEQYF. CDR3 coding DNA: TGTGCCAGCAGTTTAGTCCAGGGACGCACAGATGAGCAGTATTTT.

This clonotype was counted between two and nine times. The chain links TRBV4-2 to TRBJ1-4; D gene unclear. This CDR3 has 14 amino acids. Germline CDR1 reads LGHNA; CDR2 reads YNFKEQ. Between the trimmed V and J ends, which lost 1 base and 6 bases, there was a span of 9 bases. This CDR3 reads CASSQGARDEKLFF. In nucleotides, the CDR3 is TGTGCCAGCAGCCAAGGGGCGCGAGATGAAAAACTGTTTTTT.

This clonotype has a handful of counts. The V call is TRBV20-1, the J call TRBJ2-2; TRBD1 matches at 7 bases. The germline V gene encodes CDR1 DFQATT and CDR2 SNEGSKA (reference sequence). The CDR3 length is 15 residues. Trimming removed 1 base from V and 5 bases from J; junction bases left unmatched: 7. CDR3 DNA sequence: TGCAGTGCTAGAGGACGACAGGGCCTAACCGGGGAGCTGTTTTTT. Its translation is CSARGRQGLTGELFF.

The CDR3 is CAISPPGAQEAFF. In DNA, the CDR3 is TGTGCCATCAGTCCCCCCGGGGCACAAGAAGCTTTCTTT. The chain recombines TRBV10-3 with TRBJ1-1; D might be TRBD1 (5 bases). Per germline, CDR1 ENHRY and CDR2 SYGVKD. The CDR3 runs 13 residues. V was cut by 5 bases and J by 8 bases, with 15 bases left in between.

Remarks on this clonotype: A much larger clone differs from this one at a single base, so this may be a read error. The chain links TRBV12-3 or TRBV12-4 to TRBJ2-3; D is unclear. Trimming left V 7 bases short and J 7 bases short, with 18 bases between. CDR3 length equals 14 residues. In DNA, the CDR3 is TGTGCCAGCACCCTTAGCCTAGTGGGAAATACGCAGTATTTT. It is translated as CASTLSLVGNTQYF.

This clonotype rates as medium-sized. The gene calls are TRBV15 and TRBJ2-7, with TRBD2 matching over 9 bases. J was trimmed by 5 bases and V by 5 bases; bases with no gene match: 7. The CDR3 sequence is 14 residues long. CDR1 LNHNV and CDR2 YYDKDF come from the germline V gene (reference sequence). CDR3 sequence (DNA): TGTGCCACCAGCCTTAGCGGGAGCCCCAACGAGCAGTACTTC. As protein: CATSLSGSPNEQYF.

This clonotype is medium-sized by share. The J gene is TRBJ1-6, the V gene TRBV6-1; D is unclear. Germline CDR1 reads MNHNS; CDR2 reads SASEGT. CDR3 size: 15 residues. V was pared by 0 bases and J by 10 bases, with 13 bases between. CDR3 nucleotides: TGTGCCAGCAGTGAAGCCGACACCTCGGGATCACCCCTCCACTTT. Translation: CASSEADTSGSPLHF.

V usage is TRBV6-5 and J usage is TRBJ2-5, with 7 bases aligning to TRBD2. This CDR3 contains 14 residues. CDR1 is MNHEY and CDR2 is SVGAGI in the germline V gene. After removal of 6 bases from V and 5 bases from J, the junction contained 9 bases not matched to a gene. DNA for the CDR3: TGTGCCAGCAGCTTAGGAAGCGGGACGGAGACCCAGTACTTC. Its translation is CASSLGSGTETQYF.

This clonotype counts as medium-sized. This chain connects TRBV5-5 to TRBJ1-3; 7 bases are a match to TRBD1. Trimming at V came to 4 bases and at J to 2 bases, leaving 6 bases not matched to a gene. The CDR3 sequence is 15 residues long. The V gene's germline CDR1 is SGHKS and CDR2 YYEKEE (reference sequence). CDR3 bases: TGTGCCAGCAGCGCCGACAGGGTGGCTGGAAACACCATATATTTT. Translated, it gives CASSADRVAGNTIYF.